These T cell receptor beta chains were read from a single sample in a study of cytomegalovirus exposure and HLA in healthy donors. Sequenced by immunoSEQ multiplex PCR; TCRdb stores in-frame clones only, minus some. Found here are 130,000 or so clones, about 90% of them singletons; the top ten hold about 1.9%. The material sequenced was PBMCs. These receptors originate from a woman aged 18-35 years in good health and CMV-seronegative. Both conserved end residues are part of each CDR3. D genes are given only for firm matches. Clone size is shown for a subset of rows, as once, few, many or a class of expanded clone.

>-|-|TRBV29-1|TRBJ1-1|14
CSVEDGGENTEAFF
>TRBD2|-|TRBV7-3|TRBJ2-3|15
CASSLKLAGLDTQYF
>TRBD2|-|TRBV9|TRBJ2-3|16
CASSVSTSGGGYTQYF
>TRBD1|-|TRBV29-1|TRBJ1-2|13
CSVIGDSSYGYTF
>TRBD1|-|TRBV6-1|TRBJ2-3|15
CASSGGQGGTDTQYF
>TRBD1|-|TRBV5-1|TRBJ2-7|14
CASSRGQGRYEQYF
>TRBD2|-|TRBV6-6|TRBJ2-1|16
CASSRGLAGIYNEQFF
>-|-|TRBV28|TRBJ2-5|13
CASSTPPQETQYF
>-|-|TRBV4-2|TRBJ2-7|16
CASSQGRDSLNYEQYF
>TRBD2|-|TRBV28|TRBJ2-2|16
CASSSPTSGGAGELFF
>TRBD1|-|TRBV6-1|TRBJ1-1|18
CASSEACRDRVWCTEAFF
>-|-|TRBV6-1|TRBJ2-1|13
CASRFIAYNEQFF
>TRBD1|-|TRBV4-1|TRBJ1-6|18
CASSQDIATGRRNSPLHF
>TRBD2|-|TRBV28|TRBJ2-2|17
CASSLPGTSVNTGELFF
>-|-|TRBV5-1|TRBJ2-1|11
CASSSNNEQFF
>TRBD1|once|TRBV19|TRBJ2-5|16
CASSIMDRGQGETQYF
>-|once|TRBV5-4|TRBJ2-1|16
CASSFNTPLRSDEQFF
>TRBD2|-|TRBV7-6|TRBJ2-7|15
CASSPQSGGTYEQYF
>-|-|TRBV14|TRBJ2-3|14
CASSQAAGRDTQYF
>-|-|TRBV7-3|TRBJ2-2|15
CASSSRSPNTGELFF
>TRBD1|-|TRBV18|TRBJ2-3|15
CASSQGQGRPDTQYF
>-|-|TRBV30|TRBJ2-2|16
CAWSVSYRGNTGELFF
>TRBD2|-|TRBV5-1|TRBJ2-1|14
CASSAASGNNEQFF
>-|-|TRBV30|TRBJ1-5|13
CAWTQQGREPQHF
>TRBD2|once|TRBV18|TRBJ2-1|20
CASSRILGLAGTSSYNEQFF
>TRBD2|-|TRBV7-3|TRBJ2-1|17
CASSFGLAGEGSYEQFF
>TRBD2|-|TRBV5-1|TRBJ2-3|14
CASSPQRGSDTQYF
>TRBD1|few|TRBV2|TRBJ2-1|16
CASREDRAVSYNEQFF
>-|-|TRBV14|TRBJ2-1|15
CASSQVVGSYNEQFF
>-|-|TRBV2|TRBJ2-1|16
CASKSTRTRSYNEQFF
>-|-|TRBV5-1|TRBJ1-5|16
CASSPGDGGMGQPQHF
>TRBD2|-|TRBV6-5|TRBJ2-5|16
CASSYRAGGPVETQYF
>TRBD1|-|TRBV7-2|TRBJ2-7|14
CASSSRRQGGEQYF
>TRBD1|-|TRBV5-6|TRBJ1-3|14
CASSWGTGRNTIYF
>-|-|TRBV30|TRBJ2-7|13
CAWSAVQGYEQYF
>TRBD2|once|TRBV18|TRBJ2-2|19
CASSPHGGLAGPDTGELFF
>TRBD1|-|TRBV19|TRBJ2-5|15
CASSIARQGRETQYF
>-|-|TRBV28|TRBJ1-3|13
CASSPQGRNTIYF
>-|-|TRBV27|TRBJ1-1|15
CASSPPGRVATEAFF
>-|-|TRBV5-5|TRBJ1-6|13
CASSLRGVVPLHF
>-|-|TRBV5-6|TRBJ2-1|14
CASSQQGAYNEQFF
>TRBD2|-|TRBV5-1|TRBJ2-1|15
CASSVAGGAYNEQFF
>TRBD1|-|TRBV5-1|TRBJ2-7|16
CASSPDRGPPSYEQYF
>-|-|TRBV11-2|TRBJ1-6|15
CASRETGGDNSPLHF
>TRBD1|-|TRBV5-4|TRBJ2-2|16
CASSWGTGGHTGELFF
>TRBD2|-|TRBV12-5|TRBJ2-1|21
CASGLRPLGLAAEGSYNEQFF
>-|-|TRBV19|TRBJ2-1|12
CASSDHGDEQFF
>-|-|TRBV5-6|TRBJ1-1|14
CASNEIGGWTEAFF
>TRBD2|once|TRBV6-5|TRBJ2-2|15
CASSYSGGSTGELFF